This T cell receptor beta chain was sequenced in a study of cytomegalovirus exposure and HLA in healthy donors. Study information: HLA-typed donors were the source of approximately 80 million unique TCRs held in an early data release. Among several hundred genotyped donors, roughly 81% fell in the Caucasian-associated ancestry cluster.

Study-level results: The study assumed roughly uniform donor sequencing depth for presence/absence analyses. Accurate predictions that matched the HLA-A and HLA-B alleles of most subjects were reportedly made from TCR beta sequences.

Remarks on this clone: Its matching antigen is unknown.

Between the trimmed V and J ends, which lost 4 bases and 6 bases, there was a span of 6 bases. Germline V lookup: CDR1 SQVTM, CDR2 ANQGSEA. The CDR3 is made up of 10 amino acids. A multiplex PCR was run with 60 Vbeta primers and 13 Jbeta primers. TCRdb keeps only in-frame clones here, not all; method: immunoSEQ multiplex PCR. The repertoire consists of about 120,000 clones, with 65% to 85% occurring once and the leading ten covering over 0.2%. This chain uses TRBV29-1 with TRBJ1-2; D gene unclear. The source is a man aged 50-60 years in good health and CMV-seronegative. The specimen was PBMCs. The CDR3 DNA follows: TGCAGCGTTGCCAATGATGGCTACACCTTC. The encoded protein is CSVANDGYTF.